The 4 T cell receptor beta chains reported below all come from one sample, sequenced in a study of human T cells and chemical hapten exposure. TCRdb ran MiXCR on the RACE reads and lists one entry per CDR3 protein. The repertoire holds a few hundred thousand distinct CDR3 sequences, with about 5% as singletons. Time point denoted: pre-sensitization, week 0. Treatment described: therapeutic diphenylcyclopropenone sensitization with weekly scalp DPC. Sequencing used whole blood, obtained in connection with sensitization to the hapten diphenylcyclopropenone (DPC). Receptor source: a woman aged 18-30 years with alopecia areata. Some clones in this sample may be carry-over from other donors' samples.

There are a few counts of this clonotype. This rearrangement joins TRBV28 to TRBJ1-2, with 8 bases that match TRBD1. CDR3 length equals 14 residues. Germline V lookup: CDR1 MDHEN, CDR2 SYDVKM. With 5 bases clipped from V and 3 bases from J, the junction kept 5 bases outside the gene matches. The CDR3 sequence: CASSPGGADYGYTF. The CDR3 nucleotides read TGTGCCAGCAGTCCAGGGGGCGCAGACTATGGCTACACCTTC.

This clonotype occurred many times. The CDR3 region has the DNA TGTGCCAGCATTGGGGGACAGGGCACCGGGGAGCTGTTTTTT. Translating gives CASIGGQGTGELFF. The chain employs TRBV2 and TRBJ2-2; 9 nucleotides agree with TRBD1. V trimming: 7 bases; J trimming: 4 bases; junction bases outside the gene matches: 4. From germline, CDR1 is SNHLY and CDR2 FYNNEI. The CDR3 has 14 amino acids. The full variable domain, with the rest looked up from reference TRBV2 and TRBJ2-2, is EPEVTQTPSHQVTQMGQEVILRCVPISNHLYFYWYRQILGQKVEFLVSFYNNEISEKSEIFDDQFSVERPDGSNFTLKIRSTKLEDSAMYFCASIGGQGTGELFFGEGSRLTVL.

This chain uses TRBV6-4 with TRBJ2-3, with 9 bases aligning to TRBD2. From germline, CDR1 is MRHNA and CDR2 SNTAGT. The CDR3 is 16 amino acids. The ends lost 0 bases at V and 6 bases at J; junction bases unmatched: 7. In DNA, the CDR3 is TGTGCCAGCAGTGACTCGGGCGGGGGGGCCTCCGATACGCAGTATTTT. Translation: CASSDSGGGASDTQYF.

There are many counts of this clonotype. In DNA, the CDR3 is TGCGCCAGCAGCTCCCGGACAGGGGGCAGCGGCTATGGCTACACCTTC. Translation gives CASSSRTGGSGYGYTF. The J gene is TRBJ1-2, the V gene TRBV5-1, with 11 bases that match TRBD1. Germline V CDR1 and CDR2: SGHRS, YFSETQ. This CDR3 is built from 16 residues. V gave up 3 bases and J gave up 4 bases; unmatched junction bases: 8.